The 8 T cell receptor beta chains reported below all come from one sample, sequenced in a study of blood T cell repertoires in COVID-19. The protocol was immunoSEQ multiplex PCR, while the TCRdb copy is restricted to in-frame clones and leaves out a portion. The sample holds 180,000 or so clones, approximately 87% seen once. Specimen: peripheral blood. These TCRs come from a man aged 40-49 years with active or convalescent COVID-19.

This sequence joins TRBV28 and TRBJ1-5; possibly TRBD1 for D (5 bases). Trimming removed 2 bases at V and 2 bases at J, with 7 bases between. Germline V gene lookup returns CDR1 MDHEN and CDR2 SYDVKM. There are 14 residues in the CDR3. CDR3 sequence (DNA): TGTGCCAGCAGTTTACAACAGGGCAATCAGCCCCAGCATTTT. Encoded protein: CASSLQQGNQPQHF.

The chain is built from TRBV5-5 and TRBJ2-1, with a possible D match to TRBD2 (6 bases). V was pared by 4 bases and J by 9 bases, with 14 bases between. The germline V gene encodes CDR1 SGHKS and CDR2 YYEKEE (reference sequence). This CDR3 region has 13 residues. CDR3 DNA sequence: TGTGCCAGCAGCATGACTAGATATGCTGAGCAGTTCTTC. Translating gives CASSMTRYAEQFF. The full variable domain, completed using reference TRBV5-5 and TRBJ2-1, is DAGVTQSPTHLIKTRGQQVTLRCSPISGHKSVSWYQQVLGQGPQFIFQYYEKEERGRGNFPDRFSARQFPNYSSELNVNALLLGDSALYLCASSMTRYAEQFFGPGTRLTVL.

This sequence joins TRBV5-5 and TRBJ2-6; a weak D match, TRBD1 (6 bases). CDR3 size: 13 residues. The V end lost 8 bases, the J end lost 4 bases, and 10 bases lay between the germline ends. Germline CDR1 and CDR2: SGHKS and YYEKEE (reference sequence). The CDR3 nucleotides read TGTGCCAGTACAGGGACCGGGGCCAACGTCCTGACTTTC. Its translation: CASTGTGANVLTF.

V gene TRBV4-1 combines with J gene TRBJ1-1, with D uncertain. This CDR3 comprises 15 residues. CDR1 is MGHRA and CDR2 is YSYEKL in the germline V gene. V shed 4 bases and J shed 1 base, with 13 bases lying between them. The DNA of the CDR3 is TGCGCCAGCAGCCCGGCCCCTACTACGAACACTGAAGCTTTCTTT. This translates into CASSPAPTTNTEAFF.

The chain carries TRBV4-1 and TRBJ2-1; 15 nucleotides agree with TRBD2. Germline lookup yields CDR1 MGHRA and CDR2 YSYEKL. J gave up 4 bases and V 4 bases, and 5 bases lay outside the gene matches. The CDR3 has 17 amino acids. The DNA for the CDR3 is TGCGCCAGCAGCCCCGGACTAGCGGGGGGGCCATACAATGAGCAGTTCTTC. This codes for CASSPGLAGGPYNEQFF.

V and J are TRBV4-1 and TRBJ1-4; D remains unclear. Germline V gene sequence: CDR1 MGHRA, CDR2 YSYEKL. This CDR3 contains 15 residues. V was pared by 4 bases and J by 0 bases, with 9 bases between. In DNA form, the CDR3 reads TGCGCCAGCAGCCCCAAACAGCCAACTAATGAAAAACTGTTTTTT. It encodes CASSPKQPTNEKLFF.

CDR3 in DNA: TGTGCCAGCAGCCCCAGCGGAGGTCCGGATGGGGCCAACGTCCTGACTTTC. This translates into CASSPSGGPDGANVLTF. The V call is TRBV7-9, the J call TRBJ2-6, with TRBD2 as a possible D gene (5 bases). From germline, CDR1 is SEHNR and CDR2 FQNEAQ (reference sequence). This CDR3 has 17 amino acids. Deletions cut 5 bases from V and 3 bases from J, with 17 bases between. Full variable domain (outside the CDR3, taken from reference TRBV7-9 and TRBJ2-6): DTGVSQNPRHKITKRGQNVTFRCDPISEHNRLYWYRQTLGQGPEFLTYFQNEAQLEKSRLLSDRFSAERPKGSFSTLEIQRTEQGDSAMYLCASSPSGGPDGANVLTFGAGSRLTVL.

This chain links TRBV6-2 or TRBV6-3 with TRBJ1-5; perhaps TRBD1 as D (5 bases). The length of the CDR3 is 16 residues. CDR1 and CDR2 (germline): MNHEY, SVGEGT. Trimming removed 2 bases at V and 4 bases at J, with 15 bases between. The CDR3 protein is CASSYESGARNQPQHF. CDR3 sequence (DNA): TGTGCCAGCAGTTACGAGTCTGGGGCTCGGAATCAGCCCCAGCATTTT.